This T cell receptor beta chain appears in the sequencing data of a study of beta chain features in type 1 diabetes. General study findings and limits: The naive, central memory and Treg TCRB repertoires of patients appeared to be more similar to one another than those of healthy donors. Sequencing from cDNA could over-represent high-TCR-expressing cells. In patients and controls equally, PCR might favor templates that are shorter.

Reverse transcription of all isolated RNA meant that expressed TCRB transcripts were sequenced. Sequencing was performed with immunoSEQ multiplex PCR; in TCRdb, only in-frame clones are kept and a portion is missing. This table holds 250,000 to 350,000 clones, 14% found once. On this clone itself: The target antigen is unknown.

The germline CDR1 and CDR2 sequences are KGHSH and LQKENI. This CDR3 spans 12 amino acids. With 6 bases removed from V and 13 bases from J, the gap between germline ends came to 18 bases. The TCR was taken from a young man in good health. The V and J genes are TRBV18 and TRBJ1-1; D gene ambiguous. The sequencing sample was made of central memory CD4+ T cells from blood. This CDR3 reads CASSPGGNVDFF. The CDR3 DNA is TGTGCCAGCTCCCCGGGCGGGAATGTGGATTTCTTT.